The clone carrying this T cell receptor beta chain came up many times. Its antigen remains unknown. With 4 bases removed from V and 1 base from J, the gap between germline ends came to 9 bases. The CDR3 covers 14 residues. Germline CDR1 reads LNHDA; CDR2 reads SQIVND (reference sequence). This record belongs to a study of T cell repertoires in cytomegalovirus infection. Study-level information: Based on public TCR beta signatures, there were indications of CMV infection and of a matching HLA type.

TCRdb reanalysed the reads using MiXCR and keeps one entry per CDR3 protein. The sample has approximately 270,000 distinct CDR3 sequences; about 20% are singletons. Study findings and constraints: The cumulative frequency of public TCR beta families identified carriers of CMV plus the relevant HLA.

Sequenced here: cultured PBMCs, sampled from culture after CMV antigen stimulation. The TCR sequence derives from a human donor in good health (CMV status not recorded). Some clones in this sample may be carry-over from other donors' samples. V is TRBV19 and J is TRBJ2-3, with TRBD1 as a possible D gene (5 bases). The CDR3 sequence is CASSSTQGTDTQYF. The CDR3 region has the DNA TGTGCCAGTAGTAGCACACAGGGCACAGATACGCAGTATTTT.